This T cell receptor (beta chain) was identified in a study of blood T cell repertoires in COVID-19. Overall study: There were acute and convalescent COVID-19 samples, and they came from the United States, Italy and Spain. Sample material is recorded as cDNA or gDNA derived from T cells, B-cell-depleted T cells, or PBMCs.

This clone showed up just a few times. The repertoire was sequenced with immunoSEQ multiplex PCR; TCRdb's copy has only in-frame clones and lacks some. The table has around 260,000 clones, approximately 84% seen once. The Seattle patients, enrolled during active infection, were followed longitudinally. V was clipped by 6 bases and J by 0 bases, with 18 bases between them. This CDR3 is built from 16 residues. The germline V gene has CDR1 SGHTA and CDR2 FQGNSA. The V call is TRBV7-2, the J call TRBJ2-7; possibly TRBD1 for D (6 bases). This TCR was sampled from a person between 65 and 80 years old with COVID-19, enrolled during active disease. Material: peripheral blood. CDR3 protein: CASRIYGQQDSYEQYF. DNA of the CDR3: TGTGCCAGCAGGATTTACGGACAGCAAGACTCCTACGAGCAGTACTTC.